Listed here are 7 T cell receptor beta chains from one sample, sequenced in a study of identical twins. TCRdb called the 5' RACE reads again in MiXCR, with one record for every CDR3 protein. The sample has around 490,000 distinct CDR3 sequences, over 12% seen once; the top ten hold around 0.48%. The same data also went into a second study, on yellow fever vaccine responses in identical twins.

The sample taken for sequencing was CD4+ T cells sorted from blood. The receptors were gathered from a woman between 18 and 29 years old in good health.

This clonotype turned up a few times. The CDR3 is CASSLYGTYVDNEQFF. For the CDR3, the DNA is TGTGCCAGCAGTTTATATGGGACATATGTAGACAATGAGCAGTTCTTC. The rearrangement joins TRBV28 to TRBJ2-1; a weak D match, TRBD1 (6 bases). The CDR3 covers 16 residues. The germline V and J ends were trimmed by 1 base and 5 bases, with 15 bases remaining between them. In germline, CDR1 is MDHEN, CDR2 SYDVKM. Combining the CDR3 with reference TRBV28 and TRBJ2-1 gives the whole variable domain DVKVTQSSRYLVKRTGEKVFLECVQDMDHENMFWYRQDPGLGLRLIYFSYDVKMKEKGDIPEGYSVSREKKERFSLILESASTNQTSMYLCASSLYGTYVDNEQFFGPGTRLTVL.

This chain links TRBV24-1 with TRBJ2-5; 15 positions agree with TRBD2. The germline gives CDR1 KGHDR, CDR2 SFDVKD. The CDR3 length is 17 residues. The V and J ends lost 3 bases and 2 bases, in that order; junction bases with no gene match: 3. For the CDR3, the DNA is TGTGCCACCAGTGATAAGGGACTAGCGGGGGGACAAGAGACCCAGTACTTC. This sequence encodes CATSDKGLAGGQETQYF.

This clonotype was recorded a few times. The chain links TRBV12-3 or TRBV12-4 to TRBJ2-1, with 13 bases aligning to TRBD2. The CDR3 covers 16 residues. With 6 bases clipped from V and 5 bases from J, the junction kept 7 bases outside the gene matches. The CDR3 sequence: CASRITSGRVDNEQFF. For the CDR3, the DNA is TGTGCCAGCAGGATAACTAGCGGGAGGGTCGACAATGAGCAGTTCTTC.

CDR3 bases: TGCAGCGTTGAAGGGGGGCGGGAGTGGAGCACAGATACGCAGTATTTT. Amino acid sequence: CSVEGGREWSTDTQYF. V and J are TRBV29-1 and TRBJ2-3; a possible D gene is TRBD2 (7 bases). The CDR3 is made up of 16 amino acids. V dropped 1 base and J dropped 0 bases, with 14 bases sitting between them. Germline CDR1 and CDR2: SQVTM and ANQGSEA.

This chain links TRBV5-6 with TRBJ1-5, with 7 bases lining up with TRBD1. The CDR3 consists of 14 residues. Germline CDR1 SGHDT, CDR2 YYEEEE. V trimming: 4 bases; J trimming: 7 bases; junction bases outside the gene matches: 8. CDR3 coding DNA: TGTGCCAGCAGCCGCGGACAGGTGCGGCAGCCCCAGCATTTT. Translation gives CASSRGQVRQPQHF.

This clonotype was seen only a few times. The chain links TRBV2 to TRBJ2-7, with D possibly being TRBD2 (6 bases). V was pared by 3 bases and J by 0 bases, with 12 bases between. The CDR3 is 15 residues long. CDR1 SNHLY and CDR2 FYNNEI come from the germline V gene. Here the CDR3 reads CASSEEGLSSYEQYV. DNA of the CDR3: TGTGCCAGCAGTGAGGAGGGGCTCAGCTCCTACGAGCAGTACGTC.

The DNA for the CDR3 is TGTGCCAGCAGCTTACTGGGCGGGGACGAGCAGTACGTC. It specifies CASSLLGGDEQYV. The gene calls are TRBV7-2 and TRBJ2-7; D might be TRBD2 (6 bases). The CDR3 consists of 13 residues. Trimming took off 2 bases at V and 5 bases at J, with 10 bases between the two ends. CDR1 is SGHTA, CDR2 FQGNSA, per germline.